The 21 T cell receptor beta chains reported below all come from one sample, sequenced in a study of blood T cell repertoires in COVID-19. Generated by immunoSEQ multiplex PCR, the TCRdb table keeps only in-frame clones and is missing some. The table includes some 240,000 clones, around 80% detected once. Sequenced sample: PBMCs or T cells enriched from blood (not recorded which). These receptors were collected from a man aged 25 to 40 with acute COVID-19.

The chain is built from TRBV11-2 and TRBJ2-7, with 8 nucleotides matching TRBD2. There are 14 residues in the CDR3. In germline, CDR1 is SGHAT, CDR2 FQNNGV. V lost 2 bases and J lost 3; bases outside the gene matches: 3. CDR3 sequence reads: CASSLTSGFYEQYV. CDR3 nucleotides: TGTGCCAGCAGCTTAACTAGCGGATTCTACGAGCAGTACGTC.

J is TRBJ2-2 and V is TRBV4-3, with a possible D match to TRBD1 (5 bases). Per the germline V gene, CDR1 is LGHNA and CDR2 is YSLEER. The CDR3 covers 16 residues. V lost 0 bases and J 3 bases, leaving 11 bases between the germline ends. The DNA for the CDR3 is TGCGCCAGCAGCCAAGATGGCAGGGCCGACACCGGGGAGCTGTTTTTT. The encoded protein is CASSQDGRADTGELFF.

The J gene is TRBJ2-3, the V gene TRBV5-1; 9 bases agree with TRBD2. The CDR3 is 14 residues long. CDR1 is SGHRS and CDR2 is YFSETQ in the germline V gene. The junction had 5 bases not matched to a gene; V was cut back by 5 bases and J by 4 bases. CDR3 protein: CASRKRGVSDTQYF. CDR3 sequence (DNA): TGCGCCAGCAGGAAGCGGGGGGTATCAGATACGCAGTATTTT.

Details on this clone: The sample carries other DNA sequences with the same CDR3. The V call is TRBV5-1, the J call TRBJ2-5; 7 bases are shared with TRBD1. V dropped 1 base and J dropped 3; count of bases not matched to a gene: 3. Germline loops: CDR1 SGHRS, CDR2 YFSETQ. The CDR3 is 14 amino acids. The CDR3 nucleotides read TGCGCCAGCAGCTTGAGGACAGGAGAAGAGACCCAGTACTTC. It codes for CASSLRTGEETQYF.

The rearrangement uses TRBV6-1 and TRBJ2-3; 8 bases agree with TRBD1. This CDR3 has 16 amino acids. Germline trimming cut 4 bases from V and 2 bases from J; bases unmatched to any gene: 8. Germline lookup yields CDR1 MNHNS and CDR2 SASEGT. Here the CDR3 reads CASSGAGQEYTDTQYF. For the CDR3, the DNA is TGTGCCAGCAGTGGGGCGGGACAGGAGTACACAGATACGCAGTATTTT.

The genes are TRBV30 and TRBJ1-6; D might be TRBD1 (6 bases). V was shortened by 2 bases and J by 6 bases, with 11 bases between the two germline ends. This CDR3 is 14 amino acids long. Per the germline V gene, CDR1 is GTSNPN and CDR2 is SVGIG (reference sequence). CDR3 amino acids: CAWSLSQGNSPLHF. For the CDR3, the DNA is TGTGCCTGGAGTCTGTCACAGGGTAATTCACCCCTCCACTTT.

The gene calls are TRBV4-3 and TRBJ2-1; D might be TRBD1 (5 bases). The CDR3 covers 14 residues. CDR1 is LGHNA and CDR2 is YSLEER in the germline V gene. Trimming stripped 0 bases from V and 9 bases from J, with 12 bases between. The CDR3 coding sequence is TGCGCCAGCAGCCAAGATGTGGGGCTGGTTGAGCAGTTCTTC. It is translated as CASSQDVGLVEQFF.

In its sample, this clone was seen once. The chain carries TRBV28 and TRBJ2-7; 9 positions match TRBD1. The J segment lost 7 bases and the V segment lost 4 bases, leaving 8 bases of the junction unmatched. CDR3 size: 14 residues. Germline CDR1 MDHEN, CDR2 SYDVKM. For the CDR3, the DNA is TGTGCCAGCAGTTCGGGGACAGGGTTTGGAGAGCAGTACGTC. Translation gives CASSSGTGFGEQYV.

The J gene is TRBJ2-3, the V gene TRBV19; TRBD1 might be the D (6 bases). Between the trimmed V and J ends, which lost 6 bases and 3 bases, there was a span of 13 bases. The CDR3 length is 14 residues. The germline CDR1 and CDR2 sequences are LNHDA and SQIVND (reference sequence). CDR3 in DNA: TGTGCCAGTAGAACTACAGGGAAGACAGATACGCAGTATTTT. Residues: CASRTTGKTDTQYF.

The chain joins TRBV3-1 (or the pseudogene TRBV3-2) to TRBJ1-1, with D uncertain. The CDR3 is made up of 15 amino acids. Between the trimmed V and J ends, which lost 4 bases and 0 bases, there was a span of 12 bases. Germline V CDR1 and CDR2: LGHDT, YNNKEL (reference sequence). DNA of the CDR3: TGTGCCAGCAGCCTAAGTGACAAGATGAACACTGAAGCTTTCTTT. It is translated as CASSLSDKMNTEAFF.

The chain carries TRBV4-1 and TRBJ2-2; D is unresolved. The CDR3 spans 14 residues. In germline, CDR1 is MGHRA, CDR2 YSYEKL. V was trimmed by 4 bases and J by 1 base, leaving 7 bases between them. The CDR3 DNA reads as TGCGCCAGCAGCCCATACGGGAACACCGGGGAGCTGTTTTTT. The encoded protein is CASSPYGNTGELFF.

This rearrangement joins TRBV21-1 to TRBJ1-1; the D call of TRBD1 is as the table states it, not checked on the DNA. TRBV21-1 is assigned pseudogene status. The CDR3 is 17 residues long. The CDR3 sequence: CASSKAFVLTGWAEAFF. CDR3 nucleotides: TGTGCCAGCAGCAAAGCCTTCGTCCTGACAGGCTGGGCTGAAGCTTTCTTT.

V and J are TRBV27 and TRBJ2-2; D unclear. Germline lookup yields CDR1 MNHEY and CDR2 SMNVEV (reference sequence). Trimming took off 6 bases at V and 2 bases at J, with 13 bases between the two ends. The CDR3 is 15 residues long. The CDR3: CASSTHVRNTGELFF. In DNA, the CDR3 is TGTGCCAGCAGCACACACGTTCGTAACACCGGGGAGCTGTTTTTT.

V and J are TRBV11-2 and TRBJ2-1; 7 nucleotides align to TRBD1. This CDR3 has 14 residues. Looked up from germline, CDR1 is SGHAT and CDR2 is FQNNGV. V shed 3 bases, J shed 5 bases, and the junction held 4 bases outside the gene matches. CDR3 sequence reads: CASSFRTGDNEQFF. For the CDR3, the DNA is TGTGCCAGCAGCTTCCGGACAGGTGACAATGAGCAGTTCTTC.

Notes on this clone: Its ends do not fully match the called genes, so a read error is possible. The V gene is TRBV5-1, the J gene TRBJ2-1, with 8 bases matching TRBD2. CDR1 is SGHRS and CDR2 is YFSETQ in the germline V gene. This CDR3 spans 15 amino acids. The CDR3 nucleotides read TGTGCCAGCAGCTTGAGTAGCGGGGAGGTGGGTGAGCAGTTCTTC. Its protein product is CASSLSSGEVGEQFF. The whole variable domain, remainder taken from reference TRBV5-1 and TRBJ2-1, is KAGVTQTPRYLIKTRGQQVTLSCSPISGHRSVSWYQQTPGQGLQFLFEYFSETQRNKGNFPGRFSGRQFSNSRSEMNVSTLELGDSALYLCASSLSSGEVGEQFFGPGTRLTVL.

The J gene is TRBJ2-1, the V gene TRBV5-1, with 8 bases matching TRBD2. The CDR3 runs to 14 residues. After removal of 3 bases from V and 7 bases from J, the junction contained 6 bases not matched to a gene. Germline CDR1 reads SGHRS; CDR2 reads YFSETQ. CDR3 in amino acids: CASSSGLARNEQFF. The CDR3 DNA reads TGCGCCAGCAGCTCCGGACTAGCTAGGAATGAGCAGTTCTTC.

The genes are TRBV29-1 and TRBJ1-1, with a possible D match to TRBD1 (5 bases). CDR3 length: 12 amino acids. Germline loops: CDR1 SQVTM, CDR2 ANQGSEA. V lost 4 bases to trimming and J lost 1 base, with 7 bases between them. CDR3 loop: CSVATGNTEAFF. CDR3 nucleotide sequence: TGCAGCGTTGCAACAGGGAACACTGAAGCTTTCTTT.

This clone came up a few times. The chain recombines TRBV29-1 with TRBJ2-7, with D perhaps matching TRBD2 (5 bases). This CDR3 region has 11 residues. The germline V and J ends were trimmed by 7 bases and 7 bases, with 14 bases remaining between them. The germline V gene encodes CDR1 SQVTM and CDR2 ANQGSEA. The CDR3 DNA is TGCAGCGCCTCGTTGGGCGGGGAGCAGTACGTC. This gives the protein CSASLGGEQYV.

A single count supports this clone. The genes are TRBV7-6 and TRBJ2-3; 9 bases line up with TRBD1. The CDR3 spans 16 residues. Germline V gives CDR1 SGHVS, CDR2 FNYEAQ. V lost 4 bases, J lost 4 bases, and 9 bases stayed unmatched. The CDR3 is CASSSPTGTGSDTQYF. CDR3 coding DNA: TGTGCCAGCAGCTCGCCCACCGGGACAGGGTCAGATACGCAGTATTTT.

The chain combines TRBV10-3 with TRBJ1-2; TRBD1 might be the D (5 bases). The CDR3 spans 13 residues. Germline V gene data show CDR1 as ENHRY and CDR2 as SYGVKD. Between the trimmed V and J ends, which lost 6 bases and 5 bases, there was a span of 13 bases. CDR3 in amino acids: CAISGDSRYGYTF. The CDR3 region has the DNA TGTGCCATCAGCGGTGACAGTCGGTATGGCTACACCTTC.

This rearrangement joins TRBV5-5 to TRBJ2-5; 9 bases align to TRBD2. The J segment lost 5 bases and the V segment lost 2 bases, leaving 4 bases of the junction unmatched. This CDR3 is 14 amino acids long. The germline V gene has CDR1 SGHKS and CDR2 YYEKEE (reference sequence). The CDR3 region has the DNA TGTGCCAGCAGCTTTGCGGGGGGGTTTGAGACCCAGTACTTC. Amino acid sequence: CASSFAGGFETQYF.